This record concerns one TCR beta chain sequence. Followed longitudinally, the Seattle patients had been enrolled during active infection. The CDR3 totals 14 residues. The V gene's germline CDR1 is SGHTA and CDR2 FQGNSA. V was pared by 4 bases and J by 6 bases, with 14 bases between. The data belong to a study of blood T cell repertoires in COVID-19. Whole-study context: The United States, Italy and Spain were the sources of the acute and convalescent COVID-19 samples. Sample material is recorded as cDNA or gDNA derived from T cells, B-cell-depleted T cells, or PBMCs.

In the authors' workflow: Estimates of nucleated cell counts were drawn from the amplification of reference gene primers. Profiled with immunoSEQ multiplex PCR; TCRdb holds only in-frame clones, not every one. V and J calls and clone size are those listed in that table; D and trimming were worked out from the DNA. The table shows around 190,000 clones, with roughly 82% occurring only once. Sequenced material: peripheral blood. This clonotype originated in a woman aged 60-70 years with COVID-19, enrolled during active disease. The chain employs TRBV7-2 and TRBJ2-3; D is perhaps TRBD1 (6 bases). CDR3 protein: CASSSGWGRDTQYF. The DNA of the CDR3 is TGTGCCAGCAGCTCCGGCTGGGGGCGGGATACGCAGTATTTT.